Here is one TCR beta chain with its context. The antigen is undetermined. PCR involved 60 Vbeta and 13 Jbeta primers. Assay: immunoSEQ multiplex PCR; the TCRdb copy retains only in-frame clones and omits some. In the table there are around 130,000 clones, approximately 80% of which are singletons. This entry comes from a study of cytomegalovirus exposure and HLA in healthy donors. The overall study: A previous analysis identified about 110 million unique TCR beta sequences derived from about 180 million T cells. In terms of ancestry, the Caucasian-associated cluster contained about 80% of the roughly 400 genotyped donors.

Trimming took 4 bases from V and 1 from J, leaving 10 bases between them. Germline-derived CDR1 and CDR2 are SNHLY and FYNNEI. This CDR3 is 14 amino acids long. Findings and limits, study-wide: TCR beta chain V- and J-gene trimming was linked, in a later analysis, to a missense variant in DCLRE1C. In a later analysis, at a false discovery rate of 0.05, under 20,000 TCR beta sequences matched HLA alleles.

J is TRBJ2-5 and V is TRBV2; D remains unclear. The sequence was collected from a woman between 40 and 50 years old in good health and CMV-seronegative. Input material: PBMCs. CDR3 bases: TGTGCCAGCAGTGCGAACTCACCCCAAGAGACCCAGTACTTC. Protein sequence: CASSANSPQETQYF.